This T cell receptor beta chain comes out of a study of T-cell reconstitution after alpha-beta-depleted transplantation in children. Preparation of the TCRbeta library was carried out with unique molecular identifiers. TCRdb re-called the PCR reads with MiXCR, one entry per CDR3 protein. Of 600,000 to 700,000 distinct CDR3 sequences listed, roughly 15% are singletons. The sample consisted of PBMCs from the stem cell graft donor, taken from the stem cell graft. The source is a human donor who donated a stem cell graft to a child with acute myeloid leukemia.

CDR3 DNA: TGTGCCAGCAGCGTAGGGGCCTCTGGGGCCAACGTCCTGACTTTC. Protein product: CASSVGASGANVLTF. The chain carries TRBV9 and TRBJ2-6; no clear D gene. This CDR3 is built from 15 residues. The germline V and J ends were trimmed by 0 bases and 0 bases, with 4 bases remaining between them. CDR1 is SGDLS, CDR2 YYNGEE, per germline.